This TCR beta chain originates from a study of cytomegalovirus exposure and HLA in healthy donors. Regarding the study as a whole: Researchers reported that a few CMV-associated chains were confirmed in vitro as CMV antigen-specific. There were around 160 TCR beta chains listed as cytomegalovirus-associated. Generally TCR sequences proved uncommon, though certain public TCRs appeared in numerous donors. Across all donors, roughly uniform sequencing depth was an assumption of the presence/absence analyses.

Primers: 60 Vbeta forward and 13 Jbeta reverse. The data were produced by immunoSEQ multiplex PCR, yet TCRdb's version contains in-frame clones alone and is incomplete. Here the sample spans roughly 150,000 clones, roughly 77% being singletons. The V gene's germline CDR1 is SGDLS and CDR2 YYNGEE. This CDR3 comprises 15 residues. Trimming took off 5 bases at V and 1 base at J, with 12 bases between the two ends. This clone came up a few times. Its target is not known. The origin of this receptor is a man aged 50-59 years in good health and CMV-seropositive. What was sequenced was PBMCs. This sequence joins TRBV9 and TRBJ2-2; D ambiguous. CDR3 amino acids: CASRGPHGNTGELFF. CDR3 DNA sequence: TGTGCCAGCAGGGGCCCCCACGGGAACACCGGGGAGCTGTTTTTT.